The 8 T cell receptor beta chains in this list originate from one sample, sequenced in a study of regulatory T cells in long-lasting Graves disease. Researchers made TCR beta libraries by using iRepertoire HTBI primers and running Arm-PCR on CDR3 regions. In TCRdb, the multiplex PCR reads were re-called with MiXCR into one record per CDR3 protein. The table lists about 350,000 distinct CDR3 sequences, 16% of them singletons, with 30% in the top ten. Noted time point: newly diagnosed GD, antithyroid drugs for less than 3 months. Scientists built the TCR library using RNA that was extracted from PBMCs. These data also formed part of another study, on T cells in Graves' hyperthyroidism and ophthalmopathy.

Sample: peripheral blood mononuclear cells (PBMCs), taken at new diagnosis, from a patient treated with antithyroid drugs. The receptors here all came from a man aged 35 to 55 with Graves disease.

This clonotype was counted many times. The V gene is TRBV5-6, the J gene TRBJ2-7; maybe TRBD1 (6 bases). The V gene lost 4 bases and the J gene lost 0 bases, with 11 bases spanning the gap. Per the germline V gene, CDR1 is SGHDT and CDR2 is YYEEEE. The CDR3 consists of 14 residues. The CDR3 DNA reads TGTGCCAGCAGCGGGGGACATAGCTCCTACGAGCAGTACTTC. Residues: CASSGGHSSYEQYF.

Only a few counts were recorded for this clonotype. This chain connects TRBV6-5 to TRBJ2-1; no reliable D call. V was clipped by 2 bases and J by 4 bases, with 9 bases between them. CDR3 length: 14 amino acids. Germline assignment: CDR1 MNHEY and CDR2 SVGAGI. The CDR3 loop is CASSYGLGYNEQFF. Here the CDR3 DNA reads TGTGCCAGCAGTTACGGTTTAGGGTACAATGAGCAGTTCTTC.

The table lists this clonotype with many counts. The rearrangement joins TRBV18 to TRBJ2-1; no reliable D call. The germline V and J ends were trimmed by 4 bases and 5 bases, with 9 bases remaining between them. Germline V gene sequence: CDR1 KGHSH, CDR2 LQKENI. This CDR3 is built from 13 residues. The CDR3 sequence is CASSQTWDNEQFF. DNA for the CDR3: TGTGCCAGCTCACAAACCTGGGACAATGAGCAGTTCTTC.

This clonotype was counted at least ten times. The chain uses TRBV7-2 and TRBJ2-2; D remains ambiguous. In germline, CDR1 is SGHTA, CDR2 FQGNSA. The CDR3 runs 15 residues. V gave up 5 bases and J gave up 4 bases, with 14 bases separating them. In nucleotides, the CDR3 is TGTGCCAGCAGCCCATACACCAGAGCCACCGGGGAGCTGTTTTTT. Protein: CASSPYTRATGELFF.

This clonotype was counted many times. The genes are TRBV11-2 and TRBJ2-7, with 8 bases that match TRBD2. V lost 1 base to trimming and J lost 1 base; unmatched junction nucleotides: 3. The CDR3 loop spans 15 amino acids. Germline assignment: CDR1 SGHAT and CDR2 FQNNGV. The CDR3 reads CASSLAGGTSYEQYF. For the CDR3, the DNA is TGTGCCAGCAGCTTAGCGGGGGGGACTTCCTACGAGCAGTACTTC.

J is TRBJ1-4 and V is TRBV19; D is unclear. Germline V gene sequence: CDR1 LNHDA, CDR2 SQIVND (reference sequence). CDR3 size: 15 residues. The V end lost 3 bases, the J end lost 2 bases, and 10 bases lay between the germline ends. CDR3 residues: CASSIKRETNEKLFF. The DNA for the CDR3 is TGTGCCAGTAGTATCAAACGGGAGACTAATGAAAAACTGTTTTTT.

This clonotype was recorded many times. This sequence joins TRBV5-5 and TRBJ1-1; TRBD1 matches 8 bases. The CDR3 totals 17 residues. V gave up 4 bases and J gave up 0 bases; unmatched junction bases: 11. Germline loops: CDR1 SGHKS, CDR2 YYEKEE (reference sequence). The CDR3 reads CASSPPGLQGVNTEAFF. DNA of the CDR3: TGTGCCAGCAGCCCCCCAGGCCTACAGGGGGTGAACACTGAAGCTTTCTTT.

The rearrangement uses TRBV4-2 and TRBJ2-7, with TRBD2 matching over 8 bases. The CDR3 has 16 residues. Germline CDR1 is LGHNA and CDR2 is YNFKEQ. V dropped 0 bases and J dropped 5; count of bases not matched to a gene: 9. The CDR3 region has the DNA TGTGCCAGCAGCCAAGATCGCACGGGAGGGCCGAACGAGCAGTACTTC. It encodes CASSQDRTGGPNEQYF.